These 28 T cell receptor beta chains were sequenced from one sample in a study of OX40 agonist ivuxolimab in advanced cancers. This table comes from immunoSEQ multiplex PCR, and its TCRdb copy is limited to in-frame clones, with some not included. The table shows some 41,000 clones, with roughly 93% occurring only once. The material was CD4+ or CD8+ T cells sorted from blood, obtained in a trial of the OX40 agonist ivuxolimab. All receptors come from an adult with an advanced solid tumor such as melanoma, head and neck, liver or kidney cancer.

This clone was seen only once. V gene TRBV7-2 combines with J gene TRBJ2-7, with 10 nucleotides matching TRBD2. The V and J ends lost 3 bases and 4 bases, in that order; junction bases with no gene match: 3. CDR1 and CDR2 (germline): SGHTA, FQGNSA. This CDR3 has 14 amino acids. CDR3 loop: CASSFGTSVYEQYF. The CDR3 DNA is TGTGCCAGCAGCTTCGGGACTAGCGTATACGAGCAGTACTTC. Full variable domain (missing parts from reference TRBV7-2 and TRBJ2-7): GAGVSQSPSNKVTEKGKDVELRCDPISGHTALYWYRQSLGQGLEFLIYFQGNSAPDKSGLPSDRFSAERTGGSVSTLTIQRTQQEDSAVYLCASSFGTSVYEQYFGPGTRLTVT.

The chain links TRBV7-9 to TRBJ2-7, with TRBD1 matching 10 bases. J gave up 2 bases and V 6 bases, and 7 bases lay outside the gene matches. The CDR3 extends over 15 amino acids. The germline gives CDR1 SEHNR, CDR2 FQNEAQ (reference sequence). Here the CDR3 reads CASSRPGTGAYEQYF. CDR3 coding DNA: TGTGCCAGCAGTCGCCCCGGGACAGGGGCCTACGAGCAGTACTTC.

The CDR3 DNA reads TGTGCCTGGGCATCCGACAGATTATACGAGCAGTACTTC. Protein sequence: CAWASDRLYEQYF. The chain carries TRBV30 and TRBJ2-7; possibly TRBD1 for D (5 bases). CDR3 size: 13 residues. The germline V gene has CDR1 GTSNPN and CDR2 SVGIG (reference sequence). The V and J ends lost 5 bases and 4 bases respectively, with 15 bases between them.

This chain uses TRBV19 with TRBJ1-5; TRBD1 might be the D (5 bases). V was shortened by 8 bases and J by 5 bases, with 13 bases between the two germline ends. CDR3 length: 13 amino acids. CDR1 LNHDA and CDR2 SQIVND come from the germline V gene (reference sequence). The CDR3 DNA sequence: TGTGCCAGTGTCCCTGGGGCTTATCAGCCCCAGCATTTT. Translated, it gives CASVPGAYQPQHF.

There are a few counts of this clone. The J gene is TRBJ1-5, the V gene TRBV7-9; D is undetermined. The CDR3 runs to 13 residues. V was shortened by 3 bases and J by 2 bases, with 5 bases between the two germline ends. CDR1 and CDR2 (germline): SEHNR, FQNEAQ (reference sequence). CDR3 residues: CASSFSGNQPQHF. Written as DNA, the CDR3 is TGTGCCAGCAGCTTTAGTGGCAATCAGCCCCAGCATTTT.

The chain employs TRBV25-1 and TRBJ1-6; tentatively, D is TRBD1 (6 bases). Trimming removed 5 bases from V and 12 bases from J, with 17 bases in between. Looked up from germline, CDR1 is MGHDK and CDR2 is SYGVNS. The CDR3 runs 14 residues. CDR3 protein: CASSHLPTGRPLHF. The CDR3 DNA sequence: TGTGCCAGCAGTCATCTCCCGACAGGTAGACCCCTCCACTTT.

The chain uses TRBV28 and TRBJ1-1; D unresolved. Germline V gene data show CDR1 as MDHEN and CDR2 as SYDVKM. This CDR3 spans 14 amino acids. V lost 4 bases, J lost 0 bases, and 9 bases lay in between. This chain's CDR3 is CASSSTDLNTEAFF. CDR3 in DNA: TGTGCCAGCAGTTCAACGGACCTGAACACTGAAGCTTTCTTT.

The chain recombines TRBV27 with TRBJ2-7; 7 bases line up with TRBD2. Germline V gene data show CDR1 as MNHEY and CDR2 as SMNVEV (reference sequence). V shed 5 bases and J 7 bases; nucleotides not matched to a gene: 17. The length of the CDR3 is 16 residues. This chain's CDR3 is CASSPSPGGLREEQYF. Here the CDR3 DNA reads TGTGCCAGCAGTCCCTCCCCGGGGGGACTAAGGGAAGAGCAGTACTTC.

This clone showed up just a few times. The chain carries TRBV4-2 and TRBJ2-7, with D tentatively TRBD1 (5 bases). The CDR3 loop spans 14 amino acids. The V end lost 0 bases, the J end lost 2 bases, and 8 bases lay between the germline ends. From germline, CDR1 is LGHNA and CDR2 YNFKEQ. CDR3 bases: TGTGCCAGCAGCCAAGATGCAGGGACCTACGAGCAGTACTTC. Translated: CASSQDAGTYEQYF.

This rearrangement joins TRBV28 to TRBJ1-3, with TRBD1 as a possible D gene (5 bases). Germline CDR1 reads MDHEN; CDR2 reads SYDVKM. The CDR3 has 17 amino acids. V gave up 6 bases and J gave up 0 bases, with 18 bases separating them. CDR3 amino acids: CASSRPGTVPSGNTIYF. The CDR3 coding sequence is TGTGCCAGCAGCCGGCCAGGGACCGTCCCCTCTGGAAACACCATATATTTT. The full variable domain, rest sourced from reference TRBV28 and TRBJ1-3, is DVKVTQSSRYLVKRTGEKVFLECVQDMDHENMFWYRQDPGLGLRLIYFSYDVKMKEKGDIPEGYSVSREKKERFSLILESASTNQTSMYLCASSRPGTVPSGNTIYFGEGSWLTVV.

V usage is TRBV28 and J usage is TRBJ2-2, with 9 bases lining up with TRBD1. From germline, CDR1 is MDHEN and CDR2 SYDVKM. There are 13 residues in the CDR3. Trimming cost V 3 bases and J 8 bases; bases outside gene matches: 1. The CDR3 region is CASSLDRGGELFF. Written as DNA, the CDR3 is TGTGCCAGCAGTTTGGACAGGGGAGGGGAGCTGTTTTTT.

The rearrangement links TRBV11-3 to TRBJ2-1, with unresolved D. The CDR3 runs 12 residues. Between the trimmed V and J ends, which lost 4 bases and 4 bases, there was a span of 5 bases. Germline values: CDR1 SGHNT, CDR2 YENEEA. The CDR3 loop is CASSSTYNEQFF. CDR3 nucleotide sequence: TGTGCCAGCAGCTCGACTTACAATGAGCAGTTCTTC.

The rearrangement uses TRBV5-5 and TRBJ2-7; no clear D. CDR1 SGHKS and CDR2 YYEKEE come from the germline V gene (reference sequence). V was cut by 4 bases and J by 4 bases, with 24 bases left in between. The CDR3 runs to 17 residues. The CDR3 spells CASSKDGNPPPDYEQYF. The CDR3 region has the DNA TGTGCCAGCAGCAAGGACGGCAACCCACCCCCCGATTACGAGCAGTACTTC.

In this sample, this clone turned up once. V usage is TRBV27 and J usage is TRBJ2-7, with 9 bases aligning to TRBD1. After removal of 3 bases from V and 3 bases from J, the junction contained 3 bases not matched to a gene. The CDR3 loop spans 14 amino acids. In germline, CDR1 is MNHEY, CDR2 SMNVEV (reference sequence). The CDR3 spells CASSLVGQGYEQYF. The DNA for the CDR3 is TGTGCCAGCAGTTTGGTGGGACAGGGCTACGAGCAGTACTTC.

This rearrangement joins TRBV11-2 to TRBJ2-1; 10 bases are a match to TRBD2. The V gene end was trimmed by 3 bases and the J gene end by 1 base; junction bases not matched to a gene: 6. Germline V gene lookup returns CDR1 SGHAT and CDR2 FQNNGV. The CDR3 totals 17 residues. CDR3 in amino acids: CASSLFSSGSSYNEQFF. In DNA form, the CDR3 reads TGTGCCAGCAGCTTGTTCTCTAGCGGGAGTTCCTACAATGAGCAGTTCTTC.

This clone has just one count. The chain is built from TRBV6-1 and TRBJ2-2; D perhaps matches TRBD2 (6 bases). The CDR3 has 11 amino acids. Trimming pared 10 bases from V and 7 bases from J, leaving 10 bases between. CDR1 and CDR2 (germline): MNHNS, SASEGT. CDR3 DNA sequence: TGTGCCACTAGCGAGAACGGGGAGCTGTTTTTT. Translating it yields CATSENGELFF.

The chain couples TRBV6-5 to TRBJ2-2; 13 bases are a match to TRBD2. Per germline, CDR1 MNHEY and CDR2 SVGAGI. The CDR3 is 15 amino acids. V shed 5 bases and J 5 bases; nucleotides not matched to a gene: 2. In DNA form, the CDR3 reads TGTGCCAGCAGTAAGACTAGCGGGGGGACCGGGGAGCTGTTTTTT. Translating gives CASSKTSGGTGELFF.

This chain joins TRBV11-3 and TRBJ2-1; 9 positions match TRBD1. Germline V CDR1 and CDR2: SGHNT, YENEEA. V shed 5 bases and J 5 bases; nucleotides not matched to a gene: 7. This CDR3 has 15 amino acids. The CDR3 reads CASSPRDRADNEQFF. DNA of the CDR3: TGTGCCAGCAGCCCAAGGGACAGGGCGGACAATGAGCAGTTCTTC.

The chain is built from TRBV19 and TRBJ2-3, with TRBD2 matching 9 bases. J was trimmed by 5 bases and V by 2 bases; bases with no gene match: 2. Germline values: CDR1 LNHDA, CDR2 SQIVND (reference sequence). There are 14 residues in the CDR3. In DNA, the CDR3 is TGTGCCAGTAGTATAAATAGCGGGAGAGATACGCAGTATTTT. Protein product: CASSINSGRDTQYF.

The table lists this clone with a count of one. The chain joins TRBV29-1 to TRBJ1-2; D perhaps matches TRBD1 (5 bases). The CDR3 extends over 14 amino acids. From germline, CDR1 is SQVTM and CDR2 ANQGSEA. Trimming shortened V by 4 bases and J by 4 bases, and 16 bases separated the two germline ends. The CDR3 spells CSVVSPGRIYGYTF. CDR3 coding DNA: TGCAGCGTTGTATCCCCGGGACGGATCTATGGCTACACCTTC.

CDR3 sequence: CASSLLAGTDTQYF. CDR3 coding DNA: TGTGCCAGCAGCTTACTAGCGGGCACAGATACGCAGTATTTT. The genes are TRBV7-3 and TRBJ2-3; 7 positions agree with TRBD2. The CDR3 loop spans 14 amino acids. The germline gives CDR1 SGHTA, CDR2 FQGTGA. V was pared by 2 bases and J by 1 base, with 0 bases of the junction left unmatched.

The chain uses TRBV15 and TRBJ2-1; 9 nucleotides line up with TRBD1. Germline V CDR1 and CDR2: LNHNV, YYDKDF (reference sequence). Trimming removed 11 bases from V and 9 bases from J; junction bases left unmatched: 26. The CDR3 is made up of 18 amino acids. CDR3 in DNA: TGTGCCCCACTACCCTTGGGGACAGGGCACCCTAGTAACAGTGAGCAGTTCTTC. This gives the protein CAPLPLGTGHPSNSEQFF.

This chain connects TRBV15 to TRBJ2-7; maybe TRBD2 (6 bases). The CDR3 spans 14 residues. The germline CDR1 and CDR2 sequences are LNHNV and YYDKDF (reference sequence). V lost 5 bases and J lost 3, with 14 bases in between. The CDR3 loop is CATSGLFRGYEQYF. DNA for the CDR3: TGTGCCACCAGCGGACTATTTAGGGGCTACGAGCAGTACTTC.

The CDR3 loop reads CASSWGQGLSDEQFF. DNA of the CDR3: TGTGCCAGTAGTTGGGGACAGGGGTTATCGGATGAGCAGTTCTTC. The chain carries TRBV19 and TRBJ2-1, with 10 bases identical to TRBD1. V lost 5 bases to trimming and J lost 8 bases; unmatched junction nucleotides: 9. Per the germline V gene, CDR1 is LNHDA and CDR2 is SQIVND (reference sequence). The length of the CDR3 is 15 residues.

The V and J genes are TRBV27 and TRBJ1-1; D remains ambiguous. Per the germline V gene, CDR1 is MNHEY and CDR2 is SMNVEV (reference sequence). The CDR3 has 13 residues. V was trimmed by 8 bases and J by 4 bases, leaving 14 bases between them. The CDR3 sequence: CASVILGLTEAFF. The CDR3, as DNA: TGTGCCAGCGTCATACTCGGCCTCACTGAAGCTTTCTTT.

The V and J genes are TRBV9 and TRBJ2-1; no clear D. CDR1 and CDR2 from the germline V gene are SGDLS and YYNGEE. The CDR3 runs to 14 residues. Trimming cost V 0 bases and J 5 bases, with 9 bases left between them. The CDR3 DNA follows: TGTGCCAGCAGCGTAGTCAGCTTAGACAATGAGCAGTTCTTC. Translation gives CASSVVSLDNEQFF.

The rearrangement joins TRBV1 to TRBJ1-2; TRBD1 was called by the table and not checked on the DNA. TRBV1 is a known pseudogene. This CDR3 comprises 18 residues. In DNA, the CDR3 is TGCACCAGCAGCCCCAGAGGACAGGGGAGGGTGATTAACTATGGCTACACCTTC. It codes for CTSSPRGQGRVINYGYTF.

The CDR3 DNA reads TGTGCCAGCAGCCAAGACCAGGGGTGGGATACGCAGTATTTT. Its translation: CASSQDQGWDTQYF. V and J are TRBV14 and TRBJ2-3, with D maybe TRBD1 (6 bases). The CDR3 contains 14 residues. The germline V gene has CDR1 SGHDN and CDR2 FVKESK. The V end lost 0 bases, the J end lost 6 bases, and 10 bases lay between the germline ends.